This T cell receptor (beta chain) came from a study of blood T cell repertoires in COVID-19. As for the study in general: The samples span acute and convalescent COVID-19 from the United States, Italy and Spain. Sample material is recorded as cDNA or gDNA derived from T cells, B-cell-depleted T cells, or PBMCs.

Sequenced by immunoSEQ multiplex PCR; TCRdb stores in-frame clones only, minus some. The sample has nearly 300,000 clones; less than 85% are singletons. Germline assignment: CDR1 SQVTM and CDR2 ANQGSEA. Trimming removed 0 bases at V and 0 bases at J, with 20 bases between. This CDR3 is 18 amino acids long. This TCR was sampled from a human donor with COVID-19, enrolled during active disease. The donor label of this sample is uncertain. J is TRBJ2-5 and V is TRBV29-1; TRBD2 might be the D (6 bases). Sequences were obtained from peripheral blood. CDR3 amino acids: CSVEDIGLGGKYQETQYF. The CDR3 nucleotides read TGCAGCGTTGAAGATATAGGTTTGGGGGGAAAGTACCAAGAGACCCAGTACTTC.